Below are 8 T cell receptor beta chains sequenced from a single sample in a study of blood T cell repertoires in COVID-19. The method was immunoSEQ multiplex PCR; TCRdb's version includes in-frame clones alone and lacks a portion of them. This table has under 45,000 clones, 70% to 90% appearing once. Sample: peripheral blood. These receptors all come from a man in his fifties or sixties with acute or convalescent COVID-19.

This CDR3 reads CAISESGDANYGYTF. CDR3 coding DNA: TGTGCCATCAGTGAGTCCGGAGATGCTAACTATGGCTACACCTTC. The chain employs TRBV10-3 and TRBJ1-2; D gene unclear. The CDR3 totals 15 residues. Germline loops: CDR1 ENHRY, CDR2 SYGVKD. V was shortened by 0 bases and J by 0 bases, with 8 bases between the two germline ends.

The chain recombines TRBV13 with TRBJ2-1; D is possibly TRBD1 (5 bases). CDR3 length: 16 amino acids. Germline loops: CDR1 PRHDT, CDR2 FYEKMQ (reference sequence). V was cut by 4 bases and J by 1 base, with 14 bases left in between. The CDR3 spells CASSSQMQGSYNEQFF. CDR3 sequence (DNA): TGTGCCAGCAGCTCCCAGATGCAGGGATCCTACAATGAGCAGTTCTTC.

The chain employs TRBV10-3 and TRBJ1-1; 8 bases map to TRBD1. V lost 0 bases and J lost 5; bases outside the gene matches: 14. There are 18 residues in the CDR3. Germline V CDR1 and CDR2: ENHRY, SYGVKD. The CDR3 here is CAISESTDRLTGGTEAFF. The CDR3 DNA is TGTGCCATCAGTGAGTCCACAGATCGATTAACAGGGGGGACTGAAGCTTTCTTT.

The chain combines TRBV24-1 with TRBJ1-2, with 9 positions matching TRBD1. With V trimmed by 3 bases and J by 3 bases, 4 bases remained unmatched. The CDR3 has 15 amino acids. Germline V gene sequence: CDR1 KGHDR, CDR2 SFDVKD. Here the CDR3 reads CATSDRDREDYGYTF. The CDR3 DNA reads TGTGCCACCAGTGATCGGGACAGGGAAGACTATGGCTACACCTTC.

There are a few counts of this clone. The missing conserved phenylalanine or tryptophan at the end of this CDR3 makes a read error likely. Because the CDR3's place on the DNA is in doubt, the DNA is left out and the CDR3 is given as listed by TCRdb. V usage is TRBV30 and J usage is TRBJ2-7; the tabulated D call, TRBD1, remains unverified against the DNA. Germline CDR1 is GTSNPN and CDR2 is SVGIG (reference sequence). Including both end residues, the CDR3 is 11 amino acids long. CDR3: CAWSPRDRLLL.

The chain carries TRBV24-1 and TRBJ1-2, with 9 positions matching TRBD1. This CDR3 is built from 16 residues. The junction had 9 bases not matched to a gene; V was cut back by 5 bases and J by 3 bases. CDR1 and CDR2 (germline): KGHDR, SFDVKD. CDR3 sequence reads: CATSAPSGQGHYGYTF. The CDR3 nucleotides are TGTGCCACCAGTGCCCCTTCGGGACAGGGCCACTATGGCTACACCTTC.

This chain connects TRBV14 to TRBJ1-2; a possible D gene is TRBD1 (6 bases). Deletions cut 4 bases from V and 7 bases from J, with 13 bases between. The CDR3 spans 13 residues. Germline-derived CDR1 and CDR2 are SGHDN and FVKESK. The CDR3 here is CASSPRTVGGYTF. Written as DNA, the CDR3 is TGTGCCAGCAGCCCAAGGACAGTGGGTGGCTACACCTTC.

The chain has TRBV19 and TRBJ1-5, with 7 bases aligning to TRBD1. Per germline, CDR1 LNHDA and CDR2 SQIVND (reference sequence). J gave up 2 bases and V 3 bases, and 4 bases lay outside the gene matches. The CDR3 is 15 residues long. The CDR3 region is CASSIFGQGNQPQHF. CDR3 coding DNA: TGTGCCAGTAGTATTTTCGGACAGGGCAATCAGCCCCAGCATTTT. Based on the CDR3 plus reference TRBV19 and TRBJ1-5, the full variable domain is DGGITQSPKYLFRKEGQNVTLSCEQNLNHDAMYWYRQDPGQGLRLIYYSQIVNDFQKGDIAEGYSVSREKKESFPLTVTSAQKNPTAFYLCASSIFGQGNQPQHFGDGTRLSIL.